This T cell receptor (beta chain) emerged from a study of blood T cell repertoires in COVID-19. About the study: Samples came from the United States, Italy and Spain, spanning acute and convalescent COVID-19. Sources were T cells, B-cell-depleted T cells, or PBMCs; the material itself was cDNA or gDNA.

The J segment lost 4 bases and the V segment lost 5 bases, leaving 7 bases of the junction unmatched. CDR3 length equals 15 residues. Per germline, CDR1 SGHVS and CDR2 FQNEAQ. In the original analysis: It was from reference gene primer amplification that nucleated cell counts were estimated. Assay used: immunoSEQ multiplex PCR; TCRdb lists only in-frame clones, some missing. V, J and clone size are those of that table, while D and trimming were read from the DNA. The sample has some 310,000 clones; around 90% are singletons. This clone was recorded once. This sequence was found in a man aged 45 to 65 with active or convalescent COVID-19. Sample: peripheral blood. V gene TRBV7-8 combines with J gene TRBJ2-3; TRBD1 matches 9 bases. Here the CDR3 DNA reads TGTGCCAGCAGCAGCACAGGGGGCCCGGCAGATACGCAGTATTTT. It encodes CASSSTGGPADTQYF.